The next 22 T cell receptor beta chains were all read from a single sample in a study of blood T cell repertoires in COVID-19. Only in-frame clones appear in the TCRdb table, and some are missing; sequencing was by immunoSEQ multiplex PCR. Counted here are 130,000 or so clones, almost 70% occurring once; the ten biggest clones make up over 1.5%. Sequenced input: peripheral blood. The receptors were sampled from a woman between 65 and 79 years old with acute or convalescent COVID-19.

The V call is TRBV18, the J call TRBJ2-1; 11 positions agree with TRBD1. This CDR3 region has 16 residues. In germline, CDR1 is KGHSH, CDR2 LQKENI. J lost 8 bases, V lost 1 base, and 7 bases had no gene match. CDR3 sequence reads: CASSPLGQGGTDEQFF. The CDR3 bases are TGTGCCAGCTCACCACTGGGACAGGGGGGAACAGATGAGCAGTTCTTC.

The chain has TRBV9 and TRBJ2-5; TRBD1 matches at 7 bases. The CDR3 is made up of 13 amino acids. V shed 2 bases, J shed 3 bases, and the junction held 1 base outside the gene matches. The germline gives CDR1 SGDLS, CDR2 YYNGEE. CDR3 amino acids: CASSVGTEETQYF. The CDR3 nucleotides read TGTGCCAGCAGCGTCGGGACAGAAGAGACCCAGTACTTC.

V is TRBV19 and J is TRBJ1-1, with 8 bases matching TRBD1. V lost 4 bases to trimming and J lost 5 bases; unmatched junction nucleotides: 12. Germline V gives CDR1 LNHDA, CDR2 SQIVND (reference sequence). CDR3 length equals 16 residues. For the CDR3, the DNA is TGTGCCAGTAGTACCGTGACAGGGGTCACGGGGACTGAAGCTTTCTTT. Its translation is CASSTVTGVTGTEAFF. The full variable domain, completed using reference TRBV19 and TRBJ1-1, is DGGITQSPKYLFRKEGQNVTLSCEQNLNHDAMYWYRQDPGQGLRLIYYSQIVNDFQKGDIAEGYSVSREKKESFPLTVTSAQKNPTAFYLCASSTVTGVTGTEAFFGQGTRLTVV.

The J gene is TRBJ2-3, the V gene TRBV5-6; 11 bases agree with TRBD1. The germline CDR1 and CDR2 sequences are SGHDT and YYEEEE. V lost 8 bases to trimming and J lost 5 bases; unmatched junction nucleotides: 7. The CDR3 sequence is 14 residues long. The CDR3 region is CASSGQGARDTQYF. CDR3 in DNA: TGTGCCAGTAGTGGACAGGGGGCGCGAGATACGCAGTATTTT.

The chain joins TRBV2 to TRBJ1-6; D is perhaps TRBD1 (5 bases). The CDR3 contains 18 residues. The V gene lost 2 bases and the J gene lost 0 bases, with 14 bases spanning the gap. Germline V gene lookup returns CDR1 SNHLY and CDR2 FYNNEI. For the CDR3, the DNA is TGTGCCAGCAGTGAACGCGGGGCCGCATACTCCTATAATTCACCCCTCCACTTT. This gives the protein CASSERGAAYSYNSPLHF.

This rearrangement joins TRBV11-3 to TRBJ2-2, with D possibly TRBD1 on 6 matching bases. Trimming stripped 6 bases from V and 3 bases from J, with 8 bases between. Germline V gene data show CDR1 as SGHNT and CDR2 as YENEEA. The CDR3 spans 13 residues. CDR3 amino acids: CASRHRDTGELFF. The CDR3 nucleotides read TGTGCCAGCAGACACAGGGACACCGGGGAGCTGTTTTTT.

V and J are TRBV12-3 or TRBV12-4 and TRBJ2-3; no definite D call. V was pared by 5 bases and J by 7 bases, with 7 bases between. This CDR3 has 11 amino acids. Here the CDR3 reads CASSVTYTQYF. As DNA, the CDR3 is TGTGCCAGCAGTGTCACTTATACGCAGTATTTT.

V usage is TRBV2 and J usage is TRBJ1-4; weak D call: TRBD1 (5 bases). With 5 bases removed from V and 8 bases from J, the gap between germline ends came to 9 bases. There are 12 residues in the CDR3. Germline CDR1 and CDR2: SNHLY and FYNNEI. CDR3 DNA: TGTGCCAGCAGTTCACGGGGGGAAAAACTGTTTTTT. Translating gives CASSSRGEKLFF. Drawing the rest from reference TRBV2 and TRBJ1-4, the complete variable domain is EPEVTQTPSHQVTQMGQEVILRCVPISNHLYFYWYRQILGQKVEFLVSFYNNEISEKSEIFDDQFSVERPDGSNFTLKIRSTKLEDSAMYFCASSSRGEKLFFGSGTQLSVL.

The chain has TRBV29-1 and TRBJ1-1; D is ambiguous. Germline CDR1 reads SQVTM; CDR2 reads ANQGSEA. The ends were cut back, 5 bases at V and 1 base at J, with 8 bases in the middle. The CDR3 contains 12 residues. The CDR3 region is CSVLRANTEAFF. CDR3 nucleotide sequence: TGCAGCGTTCTGAGGGCGAACACTGAAGCTTTCTTT. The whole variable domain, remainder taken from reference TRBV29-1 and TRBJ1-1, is SAVISQKPSRDICQRGTSLTIQCQVDSQVTMMFWYRQQPGQSLTLIATANQGSEATYESGFVIDKFPISRPNLTFSTLTVSNMSPEDSSIYLCSVLRANTEAFFGQGTRLTVV.

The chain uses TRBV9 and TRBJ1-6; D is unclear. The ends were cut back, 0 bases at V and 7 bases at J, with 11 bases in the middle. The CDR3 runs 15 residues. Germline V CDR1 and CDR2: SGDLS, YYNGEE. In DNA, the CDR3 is TGTGCCAGCAGCGTAGCTACTACGGGGAATTCACCCCTCCACTTT. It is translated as CASSVATTGNSPLHF.

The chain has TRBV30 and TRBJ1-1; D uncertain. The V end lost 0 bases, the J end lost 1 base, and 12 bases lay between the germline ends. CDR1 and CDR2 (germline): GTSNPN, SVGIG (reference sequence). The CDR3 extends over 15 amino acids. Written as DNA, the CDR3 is TGTGCCTGGAGTGTACGGGGAGTACAGAACACTGAAGCTTTCTTT. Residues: CAWSVRGVQNTEAFF.

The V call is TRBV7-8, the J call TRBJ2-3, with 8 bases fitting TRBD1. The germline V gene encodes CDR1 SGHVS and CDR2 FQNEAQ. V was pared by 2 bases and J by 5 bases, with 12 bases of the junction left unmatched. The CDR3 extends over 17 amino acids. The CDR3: CASSLFQGAAGRDTQYF. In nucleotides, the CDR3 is TGTGCCAGCAGCTTATTTCAGGGGGCAGCGGGTAGAGATACGCAGTATTTT.

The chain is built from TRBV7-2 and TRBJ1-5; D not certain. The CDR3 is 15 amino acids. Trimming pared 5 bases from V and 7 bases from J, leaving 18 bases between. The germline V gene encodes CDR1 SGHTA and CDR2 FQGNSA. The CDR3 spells CASSRSLAGGQPQHF. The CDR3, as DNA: TGTGCCAGCAGCAGGTCCCTGGCAGGAGGGCAGCCCCAGCATTTT. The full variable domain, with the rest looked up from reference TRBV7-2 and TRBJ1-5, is GAGVSQSPSNKVTEKGKDVELRCDPISGHTALYWYRQSLGQGLEFLIYFQGNSAPDKSGLPSDRFSAERTGGSVSTLTIQRTQQEDSAVYLCASSRSLAGGQPQHFGDGTRLSIL.

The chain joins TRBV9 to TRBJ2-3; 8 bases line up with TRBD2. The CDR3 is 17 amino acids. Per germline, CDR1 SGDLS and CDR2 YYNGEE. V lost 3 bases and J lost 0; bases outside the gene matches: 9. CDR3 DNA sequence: TGTGCCAGCAGCGGCCACGGGAGGGTGGAGAGCACAGATACGCAGTATTTT. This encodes CASSGHGRVESTDTQYF. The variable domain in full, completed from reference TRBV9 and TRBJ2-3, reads DSGVTQTPKHLITATGQRVTLRCSPRSGDLSVYWYQQSLDQGLQFLIQYYNGEERAKGNILERFSAQQFPDLHSELNLSSLELGDSALYFCASSGHGRVESTDTQYFGPGTRLTVL.

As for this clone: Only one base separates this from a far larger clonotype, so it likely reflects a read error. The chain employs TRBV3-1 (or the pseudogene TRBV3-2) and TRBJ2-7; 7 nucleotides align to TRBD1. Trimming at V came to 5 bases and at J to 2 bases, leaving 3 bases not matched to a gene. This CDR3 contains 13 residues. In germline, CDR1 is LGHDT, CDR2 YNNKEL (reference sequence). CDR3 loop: CASSSGQTYEQYF. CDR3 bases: TGTGCCAGCAGCTCGGGACAGACCTACGAGCAGTACTTC.

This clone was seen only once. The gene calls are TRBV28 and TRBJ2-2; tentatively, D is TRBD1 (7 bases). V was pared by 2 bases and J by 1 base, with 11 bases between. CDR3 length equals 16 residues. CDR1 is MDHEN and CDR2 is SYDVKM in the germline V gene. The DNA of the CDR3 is TGTGCCAGCAGTTTACAGGGGGGCTGGAACACCGGGGAGCTGTTTTTT. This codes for CASSLQGGWNTGELFF.

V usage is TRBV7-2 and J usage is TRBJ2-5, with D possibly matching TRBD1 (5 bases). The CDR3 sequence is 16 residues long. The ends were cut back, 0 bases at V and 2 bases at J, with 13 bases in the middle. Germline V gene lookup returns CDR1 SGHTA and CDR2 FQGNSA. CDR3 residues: CASSLAQGFGQETQYF. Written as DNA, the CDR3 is TGTGCCAGCAGCTTAGCTCAGGGTTTCGGGCAAGAGACCCAGTACTTC.

The CDR3 DNA follows: TGTGCCAGCAGCGTTAGCGTCGGGGGAGAGACCCAGTACTTC. It codes for CASSVSVGGETQYF. The rearrangement joins TRBV9 to TRBJ2-5; D is possibly TRBD2 (6 bases). The V and J ends lost 2 bases and 4 bases respectively, with 12 bases between them. This CDR3 region has 14 residues. The V gene's germline CDR1 is SGDLS and CDR2 YYNGEE.

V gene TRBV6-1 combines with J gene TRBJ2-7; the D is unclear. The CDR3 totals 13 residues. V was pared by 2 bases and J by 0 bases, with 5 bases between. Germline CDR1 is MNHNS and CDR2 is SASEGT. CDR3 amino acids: CASSELSSYEQYF. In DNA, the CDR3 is TGTGCCAGCAGTGAACTGAGCTCCTACGAGCAGTACTTC.

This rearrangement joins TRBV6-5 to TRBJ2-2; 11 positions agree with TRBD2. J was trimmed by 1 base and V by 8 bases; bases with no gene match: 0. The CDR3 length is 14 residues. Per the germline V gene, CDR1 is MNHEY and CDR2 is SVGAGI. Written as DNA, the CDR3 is TGTGCCAGCGGGACTAGCGGGAACACCGGGGAGCTGTTTTTT. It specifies CASGTSGNTGELFF.

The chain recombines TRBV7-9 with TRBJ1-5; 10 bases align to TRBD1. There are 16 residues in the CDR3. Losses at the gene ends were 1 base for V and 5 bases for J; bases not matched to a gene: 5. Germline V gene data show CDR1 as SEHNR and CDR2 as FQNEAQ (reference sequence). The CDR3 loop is CASSLGTGGPDQPQHF. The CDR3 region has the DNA TGTGCCAGCAGCTTAGGGACAGGGGGGCCAGATCAGCCCCAGCATTTT. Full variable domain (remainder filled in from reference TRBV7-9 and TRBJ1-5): DTGVSQNPRHKITKRGQNVTFRCDPISEHNRLYWYRQTLGQGPEFLTYFQNEAQLEKSRLLSDRFSAERPKGSFSTLEIQRTEQGDSAMYLCASSLGTGGPDQPQHFGDGTRLSIL.

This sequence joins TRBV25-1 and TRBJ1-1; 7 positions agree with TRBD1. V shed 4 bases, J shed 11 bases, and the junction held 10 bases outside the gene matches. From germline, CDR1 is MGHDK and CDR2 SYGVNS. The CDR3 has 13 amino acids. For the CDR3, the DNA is TGTGCCAGCAGTGGGGCCGGGACAGCTTACGCTTTCTTT. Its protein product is CASSGAGTAYAFF.